The 3 T cell receptor beta chains below were found in one sample sequenced in a study of cytomegalovirus exposure and HLA in healthy donors. Vbeta (60) and Jbeta (13) primers were used in the PCR. Sequenced by immunoSEQ multiplex PCR; TCRdb stores in-frame clones only, minus some. Among 80,000 to 130,000 clones, under 80% were seen once, and the ten largest hold 4.5% to 5%. The specimen was PBMCs. The receptors stem from a woman in her late teens or twenties in good health and CMV-seropositive.

The V gene is TRBV27, the J gene TRBJ2-1; 14 positions agree with TRBD2. This CDR3 is 18 amino acids long. Unmatched junction bases numbered 12, after V lost 5 bases and J lost 6 bases. Germline lookup yields CDR1 MNHEY and CDR2 SMNVEV (reference sequence). CDR3 in amino acids: CASSLAYLTSGRANEQFF. DNA of the CDR3: TGTGCCAGCAGTCTGGCCTACCTGACTAGCGGGAGGGCCAATGAGCAGTTCTTC.

This clone has just a few counts. The chain links TRBV7-2 to TRBJ2-5; 8 bases line up with TRBD2. Germline V gene lookup returns CDR1 SGHTA and CDR2 FQGNSA. V trimming: 5 bases; J trimming: 5 bases; junction bases outside the gene matches: 13. This CDR3 spans 16 amino acids. The CDR3 spells CASSTIAGPATETQYF. Here the CDR3 DNA reads TGTGCCAGCAGCACGATAGCGGGACCCGCGACGGAGACCCAGTACTTC. Filled out from reference TRBV7-2 and TRBJ2-5, the complete variable domain reads GAGVSQSPSNKVTEKGKDVELRCDPISGHTALYWYRQSLGQGLEFLIYFQGNSAPDKSGLPSDRFSAERTGGSVSTLTIQRTQQEDSAVYLCASSTIAGPATETQYFGPGTRLLVL.

The V call is TRBV28, the J call TRBJ2-7; 10 bases align to TRBD2. With 4 bases clipped from V and 2 bases from J, the junction kept 2 bases outside the gene matches. This CDR3 region has 14 residues. The germline V gene encodes CDR1 MDHEN and CDR2 SYDVKM. In DNA, the CDR3 is TGTGCCAGCAGTTGGCTAGCGGGAGCCTACGAGCAGTACTTC. Protein product: CASSWLAGAYEQYF.